Below, 26 T cell receptor beta chains from the same sample are listed, as sequenced in a study of blood T cell repertoires in COVID-19. Using immunoSEQ multiplex PCR, the repertoire was profiled, and TCRdb retains in-frame clones only, with some absent. Among some 250,000 clones listed, approximately 83% were seen once. Sequenced sample: PBMCs or T cells enriched from blood (not recorded which). The receptors shown here come from a woman in her 40s with acute COVID-19.

The chain employs TRBV19 and TRBJ2-7; 13 nucleotides agree with TRBD2. This CDR3 spans 15 amino acids. V was pared by 3 bases and J by 3 bases, with 2 bases of the junction left unmatched. Germline values: CDR1 LNHDA, CDR2 SQIVND (reference sequence). The CDR3 DNA follows: TGTGCCAGTAGTATGACTAGCGGGAGGTTCTACGAGCAGTACTTC. It specifies CASSMTSGRFYEQYF. Combining the CDR3 with reference TRBV19 and TRBJ2-7 gives the whole variable domain DGGITQSPKYLFRKEGQNVTLSCEQNLNHDAMYWYRQDPGQGLRLIYYSQIVNDFQKGDIAEGYSVSREKKESFPLTVTSAQKNPTAFYLCASSMTSGRFYEQYFGPGTRLTVT.

This chain links TRBV24-1 with TRBJ2-2, with D perhaps TRBD1 (5 bases). CDR3 length: 13 amino acids. Trimming removed 9 bases from V and 5 bases from J, with 12 bases in between. Germline V CDR1 and CDR2: KGHDR, SFDVKD. The CDR3 region has the DNA TGTGCCACCGGTAATCAGGGAACCGGGGAGCTGTTTTTT. Translation: CATGNQGTGELFF.

The chain is built from TRBV29-1 and TRBJ1-2, with a tentative D call TRBD1 (6 bases). V lost 3 bases and J 4 bases, leaving 21 bases between the germline ends. CDR3 length: 16 residues. CDR1 SQVTM and CDR2 ANQGSEA come from the germline V gene. CDR3 sequence: CSVETTIRGHGYGYTF. In nucleotides, the CDR3 is TGCAGCGTTGAGACTACAATTAGGGGACACGGCTATGGCTACACCTTC.

The chain recombines TRBV19 with TRBJ2-1; 7 nucleotides align to TRBD1. The trim removed 4 bases at V and 10 bases at J, leaving 4 bases unmatched. Per germline, CDR1 LNHDA and CDR2 SQIVND (reference sequence). This CDR3 region has 12 residues. In DNA form, the CDR3 reads TGTGCCAGTAGTAACAGGGGACGCGAGCAGTTCTTC. Amino acid sequence: CASSNRGREQFF.

V and J are TRBV19 and TRBJ1-2; 8 positions match TRBD1. The V gene end was trimmed by 3 bases and the J gene end by 3 bases; junction bases not matched to a gene: 6. The CDR3 covers 15 residues. The germline V gene encodes CDR1 LNHDA and CDR2 SQIVND (reference sequence). DNA for the CDR3: TGTGCCAGTAGTATGCCAGGGGGCGCTGACTATGGCTACACCTTC. Its translation is CASSMPGGADYGYTF.

This rearrangement joins TRBV29-1 to TRBJ2-1; 7 bases are a match to TRBD2. The V gene's germline CDR1 is SQVTM and CDR2 ANQGSEA. The CDR3 is made up of 16 amino acids. J was trimmed by 5 bases and V by 2 bases; bases with no gene match: 12. CDR3 amino acids: CSVEYVAGNINNEQFF. Written as DNA, the CDR3 is TGCAGCGTTGAATATGTAGCGGGCAACATTAACAATGAGCAGTTCTTC.

The chain recombines TRBV5-6 with TRBJ2-7; TRBD2 aligns across 13 bases. The J segment lost 4 bases and the V segment lost 0 bases, leaving 4 bases of the junction unmatched. The CDR3 runs to 16 residues. Per the germline V gene, CDR1 is SGHDT and CDR2 is YYEEEE. The CDR3 region is CASSLAGTSGDYEQYF. Written as DNA, the CDR3 is TGTGCCAGCAGCTTGGCCGGGACTAGCGGGGATTACGAGCAGTACTTC.

This chain uses TRBV5-1 with TRBJ2-1, with a possible D match to TRBD1 (6 bases). The CDR3 consists of 14 residues. The germline V gene has CDR1 SGHRS and CDR2 YFSETQ. V gave up 5 bases and J gave up 5 bases, with 14 bases separating them. CDR3 sequence reads: CASRTTGPNNEQFF. The CDR3 bases are TGCGCCAGCAGGACGACAGGACCGAACAATGAGCAGTTCTTC.

This chain links TRBV19 with TRBJ2-4; D may be TRBD1 (5 bases). CDR3 length equals 14 residues. Deletions cut 9 bases from V and 1 base from J, with 13 bases between. Germline V gives CDR1 LNHDA, CDR2 SQIVND (reference sequence). The CDR3 DNA is TGTGCCAGCCAAAACCCAGGGGCCAAAAACATTCAGTACTTC. This translates into CASQNPGAKNIQYF.

The J gene is TRBJ1-2, the V gene TRBV6-5; weak D call: TRBD1 (5 bases). Germline CDR1 is MNHEY and CDR2 is SVGAGI. The V end was cut by 7 bases, the J end by 8 bases, with 20 bases between. The CDR3 spans 14 residues. The DNA for the CDR3 is TGTGCCAGCACCGAGTGGGGCAGGGTGGAAGGCTACACCTTC. Protein product: CASTEWGRVEGYTF.

The chain is built from TRBV7-8 and TRBJ1-3, with D tentatively TRBD1 (6 bases). CDR3 length: 16 residues. Trimming shortened V by 2 bases and J by 4 bases, and 15 bases separated the two germline ends. The V gene's germline CDR1 is SGHVS and CDR2 FQNEAQ. CDR3 bases: TGTGCCAGCAGCTTACGTATCGGGACAACAGGAAACACCATATATTTT. Translating it yields CASSLRIGTTGNTIYF. Drawing the rest from reference TRBV7-8 and TRBJ1-3, the complete variable domain is GAGVSQSPRYKVAKRGQDVALRCDPISGHVSLFWYQQALGQGPEFLTYFQNEAQLDKSGLPSDRFFAERPEGSVSTLKIQRTQQEDSAVYLCASSLRIGTTGNTIYFGEGSWLTVV.

Turning to this clone: Given a much more abundant clone one base away, this may be a read error. V is TRBV7-9 and J is TRBJ2-7; no firm D call. V lost 1 base, J lost 1 base, and 5 bases lay in between. CDR1 SEHNR and CDR2 FQNEAQ come from the germline V gene (reference sequence). The CDR3 covers 13 residues. The CDR3, as DNA: TGTGCCAGCAGCTTAGACAGTTCCTACGAGCAGTACTTC. This codes for CASSLDSSYEQYF.

This sequence joins TRBV27 and TRBJ1-5, with 10 bases lining up with TRBD1. The germline V gene has CDR1 MNHEY and CDR2 SMNVEV (reference sequence). The CDR3 loop spans 15 amino acids. Unmatched junction bases numbered 4, after V lost 6 bases and J lost 2 bases. CDR3 loop: CASSRDRGRNQPQHF. CDR3 in DNA: TGTGCCAGCAGCCGGGACAGGGGACGCAATCAGCCCCAGCATTTT.

The rearrangement uses TRBV7-8 and TRBJ2-1, with 10 bases fitting TRBD2. V lost 2 bases, J lost 6 bases, and 13 bases stayed unmatched. Germline CDR1 is SGHVS and CDR2 is FQNEAQ. This CDR3 region has 18 residues. In nucleotides, the CDR3 is TGTGCCAGCAGCTTACCGAAGTCGGCTAGCGGGAGAGTCAATGAGCAGTTCTTC. Translated: CASSLPKSASGRVNEQFF.

The chain combines TRBV11-3 with TRBJ2-7, with 13 bases fitting TRBD2. The V and J ends lost 5 bases and 1 base, in that order; junction bases with no gene match: 8. This CDR3 comprises 17 residues. CDR1 and CDR2 (germline): SGHNT, YENEEA. Here the CDR3 reads CASSKGLAGSKSYEQYF. In DNA form, the CDR3 reads TGTGCCAGCAGCAAGGGACTAGCGGGGTCGAAGTCCTACGAGCAGTACTTC.

The chain couples TRBV10-3 to TRBJ2-1; D may be TRBD2 (5 bases). Germline-derived CDR1 and CDR2 are ENHRY and SYGVKD. The CDR3 sequence is 19 residues long. V lost 6 bases and J 0 bases, leaving 24 bases between the germline ends. CDR3 bases: TGTGCCATCAGAAACGACGGAACTAGTACCCGGAGCTCCTACAATGAGCAGTTCTTC. Translated, it gives CAIRNDGTSTRSSYNEQFF.

The V gene is TRBV19, the J gene TRBJ1-1; 7 bases agree with TRBD1. With 6 bases clipped from V and 9 bases from J, the junction kept 13 bases outside the gene matches. CDR1 and CDR2 (germline): LNHDA, SQIVND (reference sequence). The CDR3 sequence is 14 residues long. The CDR3 loop is CASRGTGGQQKAFF. In DNA form, the CDR3 reads TGTGCCAGTAGGGGGACTGGGGGACAGCAAAAAGCTTTCTTT. Full variable domain (rest looked up from reference TRBV19 and TRBJ1-1): DGGITQSPKYLFRKEGQNVTLSCEQNLNHDAMYWYRQDPGQGLRLIYYSQIVNDFQKGDIAEGYSVSREKKESFPLTVTSAQKNPTAFYLCASRGTGGQQKAFFGQGTRLTVV.

The rearrangement joins TRBV7-8 to TRBJ2-5, with 7 bases aligning to TRBD1. V trimming: 5 bases; J trimming: 6 bases; junction bases outside the gene matches: 12. The germline gives CDR1 SGHVS, CDR2 FQNEAQ. The CDR3 is 15 residues long. The CDR3 DNA sequence: TGTGCCAGCAGCATACAGGGGCCCGGGGAAAAGACCCAGTACTTC. It translates to CASSIQGPGEKTQYF.

The rearrangement links TRBV28 to TRBJ1-5; D may be TRBD1 (5 bases). From germline, CDR1 is MDHEN and CDR2 SYDVKM. V was shortened by 5 bases and J by 4 bases, with 15 bases between the two germline ends. This CDR3 has 15 amino acids. CDR3 amino acids: CASSSRTIGNQPQHF. CDR3 nucleotides: TGTGCCAGCAGTAGCAGGACAATAGGAAATCAGCCCCAGCATTTT.

This clone was seen more than once but under ten times. J is TRBJ2-7 and V is TRBV14; 12 bases map to TRBD2. Germline V CDR1 and CDR2: SGHDN, FVKESK. V shed 5 bases, J shed 1 base, and the junction held 3 bases outside the gene matches. This CDR3 spans 15 amino acids. In DNA, the CDR3 is TGTGCCAGCAGCGAAGGACTAGCGGGATCCTACGAGCAGTACTTC. Amino acid sequence: CASSEGLAGSYEQYF.

The gene calls are TRBV5-5 and TRBJ1-4; TRBD1 might be the D (5 bases). There are 14 residues in the CDR3. Germline values: CDR1 SGHKS, CDR2 YYEKEE (reference sequence). V dropped 0 bases and J dropped 5 bases, with 8 bases sitting between them. CDR3 sequence reads: CASSLEGINEKLFF. CDR3 DNA: TGTGCCAGCAGCTTGGAGGGGATCAATGAAAAACTGTTTTTT. Based on the CDR3 plus reference TRBV5-5 and TRBJ1-4, the full variable domain is DAGVTQSPTHLIKTRGQQVTLRCSPISGHKSVSWYQQVLGQGPQFIFQYYEKEERGRGNFPDRFSARQFPNYSSELNVNALLLGDSALYLCASSLEGINEKLFFGSGTQLSVL.

This sequence joins TRBV7-3 and TRBJ2-1; TRBD2 agrees at 13 bases. Germline trimming cut 2 bases from V and 6 bases from J; bases unmatched to any gene: 13. The CDR3 has 19 residues. From germline, CDR1 is SGHTA and CDR2 FQGTGA. CDR3 amino acids: CASSLWAGTSGAKGNEQFF. The CDR3 DNA reads TGTGCCAGCAGCTTATGGGCCGGGACTAGCGGGGCAAAGGGCAATGAGCAGTTCTTC.

The gene calls are TRBV10-1 and TRBJ2-3, with 11 bases identical to TRBD2. Unmatched junction bases numbered 4, after V lost 2 bases and J lost 3 bases. The germline CDR1 and CDR2 sequences are WNHNN and SYGVQD (reference sequence). This CDR3 comprises 16 residues. CDR3 coding DNA: TGCGCCAGCAGTGAGGCGGCTAGCGGGAGGACAGATACGCAGTATTTT. Encoded protein: CASSEAASGRTDTQYF.

This clone was picked up a small number of times. The rearrangement links TRBV13 to TRBJ1-1; D is unresolved. The CDR3 extends over 13 amino acids. V gave up 5 bases and J gave up 10 bases, with 17 bases separating them. CDR1 is PRHDT, CDR2 FYEKMQ, per germline (reference sequence). The CDR3 region has the DNA TGTGCCAGCAGCATAAAAGGGAGCTATGGAGCTTTCTTT. This encodes CASSIKGSYGAFF.

The chain joins TRBV25-1 to TRBJ2-7; the D gene is possibly TRBD2 (5 bases). The CDR3 has 15 amino acids. Deletions cut 3 bases from V and 3 bases from J, with 15 bases between. CDR1 and CDR2 (germline): MGHDK, SYGVNS. The DNA of the CDR3 is TGTGCCAGCAGTGATAAGTCGGGAAACTTCTACGAGCAGTACTTC. This codes for CASSDKSGNFYEQYF.

This clone was picked up one time. The rearrangement uses TRBV15 and TRBJ2-1, with TRBD2 matching 14 bases. With V trimmed by 3 bases and J by 10 bases, 8 bases remained unmatched. Per the germline V gene, CDR1 is LNHNV and CDR2 is YYDKDF (reference sequence). The CDR3 length is 16 residues. CDR3 nucleotides: TGTGCCACCAGCAGGGCGGGACTAGCGGGAGATGGGGAGCAGTTCTTC. It translates to CATSRAGLAGDGEQFF.